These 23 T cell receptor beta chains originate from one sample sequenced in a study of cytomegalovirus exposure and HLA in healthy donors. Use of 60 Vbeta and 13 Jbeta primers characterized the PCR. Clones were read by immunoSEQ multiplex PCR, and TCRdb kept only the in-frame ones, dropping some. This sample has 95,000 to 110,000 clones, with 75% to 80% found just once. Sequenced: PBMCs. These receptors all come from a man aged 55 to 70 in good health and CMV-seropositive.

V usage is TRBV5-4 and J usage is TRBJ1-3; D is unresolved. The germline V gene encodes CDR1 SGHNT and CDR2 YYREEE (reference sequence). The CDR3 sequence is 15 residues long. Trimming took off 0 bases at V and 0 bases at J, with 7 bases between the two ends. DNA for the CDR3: TGTGCCAGCAGCTTGGCGGGGATCTCTGGAAACACCATATATTTT. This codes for CASSLAGISGNTIYF. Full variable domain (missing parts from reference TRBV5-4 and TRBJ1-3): ETGVTQSPTHLIKTRGQQVTLRCSSQSGHNTVSWYQQALGQGPQFIFQYYREEENGRGNFPPRFSGLQFPNYSSELNVNALELDDSALYLCASSLAGISGNTIYFGEGSWLTVV.

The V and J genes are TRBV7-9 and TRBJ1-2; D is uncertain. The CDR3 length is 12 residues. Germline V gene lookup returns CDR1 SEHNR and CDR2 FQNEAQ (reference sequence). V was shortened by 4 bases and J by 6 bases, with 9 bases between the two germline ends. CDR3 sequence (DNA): TGTGCCAGCAGCTCCCATCGGGATGGCTACACCTTC. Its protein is CASSSHRDGYTF.

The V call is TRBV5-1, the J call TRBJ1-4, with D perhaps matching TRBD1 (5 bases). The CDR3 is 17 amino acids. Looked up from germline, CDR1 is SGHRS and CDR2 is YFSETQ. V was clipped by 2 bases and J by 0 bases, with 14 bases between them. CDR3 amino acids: CASSLAGVPATNEKLFF. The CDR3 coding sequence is TGCGCCAGCAGCTTAGCGGGGGTCCCAGCAACTAATGAAAAACTGTTTTTT.

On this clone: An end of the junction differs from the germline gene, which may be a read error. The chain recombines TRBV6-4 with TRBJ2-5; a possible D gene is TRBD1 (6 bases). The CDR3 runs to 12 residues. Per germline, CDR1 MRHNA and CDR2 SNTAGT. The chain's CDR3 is CAISGEGVTQYF. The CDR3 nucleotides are TGTGCCATCAGTGGAGAGGGGGTGACCCAGTACTTC.

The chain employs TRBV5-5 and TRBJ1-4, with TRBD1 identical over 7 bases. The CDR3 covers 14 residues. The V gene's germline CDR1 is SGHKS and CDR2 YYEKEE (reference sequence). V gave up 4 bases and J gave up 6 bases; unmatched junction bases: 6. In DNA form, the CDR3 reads TGTGCCAGCAGCCCGGGGACAGAAGATGAAAAACTGTTTTTT. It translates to CASSPGTEDEKLFF.

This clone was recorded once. The CDR3 DNA follows: TGTGCCAGCAGCCTTGACAGGGGAGAGACCCAGTACTTC. Amino acids: CASSLDRGETQYF. The chain uses TRBV27 and TRBJ2-5; 8 positions agree with TRBD1. V lost 6 bases, J lost 4 bases, and 4 bases stayed unmatched. Per the germline V gene, CDR1 is MNHEY and CDR2 is SMNVEV (reference sequence). The CDR3 consists of 13 residues.

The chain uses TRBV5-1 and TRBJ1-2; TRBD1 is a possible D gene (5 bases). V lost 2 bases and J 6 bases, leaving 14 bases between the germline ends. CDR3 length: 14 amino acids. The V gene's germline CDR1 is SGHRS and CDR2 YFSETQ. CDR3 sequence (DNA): TGCGCCAGCAGCTTCCAGGGATCCCCAGATGGCTACACCTTC. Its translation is CASSFQGSPDGYTF. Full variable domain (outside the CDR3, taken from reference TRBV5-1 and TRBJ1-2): KAGVTQTPRYLIKTRGQQVTLSCSPISGHRSVSWYQQTPGQGLQFLFEYFSETQRNKGNFPGRFSGRQFSNSRSEMNVSTLELGDSALYLCASSFQGSPDGYTFGSGTRLTVV.

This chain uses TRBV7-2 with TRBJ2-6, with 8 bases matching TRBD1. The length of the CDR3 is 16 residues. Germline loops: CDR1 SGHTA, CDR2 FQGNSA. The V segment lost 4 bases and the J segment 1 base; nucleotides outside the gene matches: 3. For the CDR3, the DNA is TGTGCCAGCAGCTGGCAGGGGGCGTCTGGGGCCAACGTCCTGACTTTC. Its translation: CASSWQGASGANVLTF.

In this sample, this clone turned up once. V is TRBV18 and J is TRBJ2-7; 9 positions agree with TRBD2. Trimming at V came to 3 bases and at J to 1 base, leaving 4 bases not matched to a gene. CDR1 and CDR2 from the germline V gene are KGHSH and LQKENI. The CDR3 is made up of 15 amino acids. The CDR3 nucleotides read TGTGCCAGCTCACCGACTAGCGGACCATCCTACGAGCAGTACTTC. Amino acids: CASSPTSGPSYEQYF.

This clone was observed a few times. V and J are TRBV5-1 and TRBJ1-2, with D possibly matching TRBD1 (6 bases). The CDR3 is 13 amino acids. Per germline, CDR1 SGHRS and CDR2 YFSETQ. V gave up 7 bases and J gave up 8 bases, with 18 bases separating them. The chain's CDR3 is CASARGGAQGYTF. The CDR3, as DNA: TGCGCCAGCGCTCGAGGGGGGGCACAGGGCTACACCTTC.

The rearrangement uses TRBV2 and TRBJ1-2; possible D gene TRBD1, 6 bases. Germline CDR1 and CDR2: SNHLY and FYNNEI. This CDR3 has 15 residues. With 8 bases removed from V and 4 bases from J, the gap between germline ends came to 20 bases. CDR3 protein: CASGPDGTSPYGYTF. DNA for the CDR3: TGTGCCAGCGGGCCCGACGGGACATCCCCCTATGGCTACACCTTC.

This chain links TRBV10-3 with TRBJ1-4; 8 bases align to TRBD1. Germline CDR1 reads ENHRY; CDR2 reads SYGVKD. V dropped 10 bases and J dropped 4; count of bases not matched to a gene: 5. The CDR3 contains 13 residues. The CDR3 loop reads CATRTGNNEKLFF. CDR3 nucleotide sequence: TGTGCCACTCGGACAGGGAATAATGAAAAACTGTTTTTT.

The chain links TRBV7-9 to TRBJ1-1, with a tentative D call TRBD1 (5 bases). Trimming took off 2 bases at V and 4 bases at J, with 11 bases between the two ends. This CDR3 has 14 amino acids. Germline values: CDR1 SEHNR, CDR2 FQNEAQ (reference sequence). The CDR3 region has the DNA TGTGCCAGCAGCTTATACCAGGGAGGCACTGAAGCTTTCTTT. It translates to CASSLYQGGTEAFF.

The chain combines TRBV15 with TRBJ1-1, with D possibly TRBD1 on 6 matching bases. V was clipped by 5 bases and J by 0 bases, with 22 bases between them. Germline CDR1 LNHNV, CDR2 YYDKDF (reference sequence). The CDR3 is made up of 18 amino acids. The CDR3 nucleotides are TGTGCCACCAGCGGCCGGGTGGGGGCCGATTCTCTGAACACTGAAGCTTTCTTT. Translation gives CATSGRVGADSLNTEAFF.

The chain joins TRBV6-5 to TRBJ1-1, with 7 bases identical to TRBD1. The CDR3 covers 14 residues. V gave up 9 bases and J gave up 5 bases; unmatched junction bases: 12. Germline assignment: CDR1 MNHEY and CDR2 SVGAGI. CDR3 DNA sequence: TGTGCCAGTTCTCCCGGTCCAGGGGGGACTGAAGCTTTCTTT. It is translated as CASSPGPGGTEAFF.

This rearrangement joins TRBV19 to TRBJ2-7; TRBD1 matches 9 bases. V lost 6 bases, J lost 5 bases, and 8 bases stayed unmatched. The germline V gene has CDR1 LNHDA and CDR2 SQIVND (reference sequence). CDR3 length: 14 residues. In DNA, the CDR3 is TGTGCCAGTAGGGTCGGGACAGGGTTCGACGAGCAGTACTTC. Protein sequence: CASRVGTGFDEQYF.

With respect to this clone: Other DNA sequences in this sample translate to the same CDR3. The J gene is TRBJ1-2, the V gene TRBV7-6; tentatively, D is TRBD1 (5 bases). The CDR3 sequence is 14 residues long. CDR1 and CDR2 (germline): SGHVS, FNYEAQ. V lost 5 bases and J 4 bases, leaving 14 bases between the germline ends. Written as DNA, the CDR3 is TGTGCCAGCAGCCCCGTCGGGGGTGGCTATGGCTACACCTTC. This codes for CASSPVGGGYGYTF.

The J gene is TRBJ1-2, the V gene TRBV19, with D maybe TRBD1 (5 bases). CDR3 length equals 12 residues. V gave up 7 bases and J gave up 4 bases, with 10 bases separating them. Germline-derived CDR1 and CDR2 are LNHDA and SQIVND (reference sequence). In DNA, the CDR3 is TGTGCCAGTAAATGGGGGGGCTATGGCTACACCTTC. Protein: CASKWGGYGYTF.

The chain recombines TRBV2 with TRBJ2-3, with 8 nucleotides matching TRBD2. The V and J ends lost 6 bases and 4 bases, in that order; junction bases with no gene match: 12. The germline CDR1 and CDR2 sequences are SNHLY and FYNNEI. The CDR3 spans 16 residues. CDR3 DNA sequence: TGTGCCAGCAGCCGAACTAGCGGCCGCGCATCAGATACGCAGTATTTT. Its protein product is CASSRTSGRASDTQYF.

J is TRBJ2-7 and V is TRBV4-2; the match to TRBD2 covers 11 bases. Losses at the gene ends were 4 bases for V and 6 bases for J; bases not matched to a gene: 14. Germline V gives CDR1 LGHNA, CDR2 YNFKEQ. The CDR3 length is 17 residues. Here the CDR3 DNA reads TGTGCCAGCAGCCTGACGCCTAGCGGGGGGAGGACGGGCGAGCAGTACTTC. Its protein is CASSLTPSGGRTGEQYF.

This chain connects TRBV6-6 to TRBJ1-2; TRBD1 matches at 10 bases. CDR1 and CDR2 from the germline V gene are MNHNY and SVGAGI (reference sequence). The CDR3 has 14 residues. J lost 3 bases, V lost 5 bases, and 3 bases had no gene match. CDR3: CASSQGTGDYGYTF. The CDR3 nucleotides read TGTGCCAGCAGTCAAGGGACAGGGGACTATGGCTACACCTTC.

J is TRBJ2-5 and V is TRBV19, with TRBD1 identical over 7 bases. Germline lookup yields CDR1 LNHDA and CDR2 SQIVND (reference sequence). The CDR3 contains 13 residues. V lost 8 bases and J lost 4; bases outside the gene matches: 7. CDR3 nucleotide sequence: TGTGCCAGTGTGGGGACAGCTGGAGAGACCCAGTACTTC. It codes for CASVGTAGETQYF.

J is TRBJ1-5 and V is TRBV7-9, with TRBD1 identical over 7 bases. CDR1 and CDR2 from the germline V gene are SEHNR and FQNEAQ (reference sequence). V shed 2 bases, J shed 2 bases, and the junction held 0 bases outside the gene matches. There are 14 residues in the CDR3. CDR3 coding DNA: TGTGCCAGCAGCTTAACAGGGGGCAATCAGCCCCAGCATTTT. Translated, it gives CASSLTGGNQPQHF. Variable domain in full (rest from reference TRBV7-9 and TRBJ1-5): DTGVSQNPRHKITKRGQNVTFRCDPISEHNRLYWYRQTLGQGPEFLTYFQNEAQLEKSRLLSDRFSAERPKGSFSTLEIQRTEQGDSAMYLCASSLTGGNQPQHFGDGTRLSIL.